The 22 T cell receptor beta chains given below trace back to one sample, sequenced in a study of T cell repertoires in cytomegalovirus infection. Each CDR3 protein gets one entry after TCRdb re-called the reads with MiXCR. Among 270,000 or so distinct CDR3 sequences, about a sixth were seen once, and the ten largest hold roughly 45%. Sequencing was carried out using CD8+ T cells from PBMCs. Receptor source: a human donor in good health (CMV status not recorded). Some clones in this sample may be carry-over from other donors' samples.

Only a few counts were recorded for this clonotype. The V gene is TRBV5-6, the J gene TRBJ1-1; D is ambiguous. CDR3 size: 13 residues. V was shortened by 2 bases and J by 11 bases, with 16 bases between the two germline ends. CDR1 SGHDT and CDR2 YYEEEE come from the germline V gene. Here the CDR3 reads CASSFGSPGEAFF. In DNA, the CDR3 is TGTGCCAGCAGCTTTGGGAGCCCGGGAGAGGCTTTCTTT. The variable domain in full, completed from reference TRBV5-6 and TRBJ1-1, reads DAGVTQSPTHLIKTRGQQVTLRCSPKSGHDTVSWYQQALGQGPQFIFQYYEEEERQRGNFPDRFSGHQFPNYSSELNVNALLLGDSALYLCASSFGSPGEAFFGQGTRLTVV.

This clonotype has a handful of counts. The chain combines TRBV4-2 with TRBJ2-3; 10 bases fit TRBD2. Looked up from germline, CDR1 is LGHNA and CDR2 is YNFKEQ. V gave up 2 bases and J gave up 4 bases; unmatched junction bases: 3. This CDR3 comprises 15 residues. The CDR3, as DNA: TGTGCCAGCAGCCAAAGAACTAGCGGGGCAGATACGCAGTATTTT. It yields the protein CASSQRTSGADTQYF.

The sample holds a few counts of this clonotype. The CDR3 bases are TGTGCCATCAGTGAGGAGTCGTCAATGGGAGCCCGGTATGGCTACACCTTC. This encodes CAISEESSMGARYGYTF. The chain employs TRBV10-3 and TRBJ1-2; D is unclear. V was trimmed by 2 bases and J by 5 bases, leaving 21 bases between them. This CDR3 spans 17 amino acids. Germline V CDR1 and CDR2: ENHRY, SYGVKD.

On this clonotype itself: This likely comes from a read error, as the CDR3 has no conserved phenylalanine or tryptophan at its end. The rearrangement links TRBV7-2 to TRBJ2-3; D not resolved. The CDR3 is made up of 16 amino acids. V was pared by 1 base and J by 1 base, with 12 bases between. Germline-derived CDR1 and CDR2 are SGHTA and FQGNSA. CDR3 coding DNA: TGTGCCAGCAGCTTAGTACCGGCAGGAGGCACAGATACGCAGTATTCT. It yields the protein CASSLVPAGGTDTQYS.

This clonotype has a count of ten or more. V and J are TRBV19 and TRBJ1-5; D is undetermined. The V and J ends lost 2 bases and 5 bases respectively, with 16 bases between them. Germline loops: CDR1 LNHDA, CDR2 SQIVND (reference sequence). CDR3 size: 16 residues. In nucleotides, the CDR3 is TGTGCCAGTAGTATAATGGCAGTCCCCTCTGATCAGCCCCAGCATTTT. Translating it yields CASSIMAVPSDQPQHF.

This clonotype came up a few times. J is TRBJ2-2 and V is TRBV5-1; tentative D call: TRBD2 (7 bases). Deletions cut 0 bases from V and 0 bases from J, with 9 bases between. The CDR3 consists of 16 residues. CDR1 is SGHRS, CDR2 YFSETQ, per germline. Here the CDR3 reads CASSLAGGANTGELFF. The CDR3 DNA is TGCGCCAGCAGCTTGGCGGGGGGCGCGAACACCGGGGAGCTGTTTTTT.

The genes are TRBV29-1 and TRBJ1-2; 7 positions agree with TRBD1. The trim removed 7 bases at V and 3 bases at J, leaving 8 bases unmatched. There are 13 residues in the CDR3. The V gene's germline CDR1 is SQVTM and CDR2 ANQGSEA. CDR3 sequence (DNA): TGCAGCGCCTTGGGACAGCGATACTATGGCTACACCTTC. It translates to CSALGQRYYGYTF.

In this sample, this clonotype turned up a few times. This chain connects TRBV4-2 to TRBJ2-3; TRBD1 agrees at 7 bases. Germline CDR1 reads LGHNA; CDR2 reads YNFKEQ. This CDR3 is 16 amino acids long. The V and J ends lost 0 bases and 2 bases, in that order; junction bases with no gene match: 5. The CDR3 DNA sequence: TGTGCCAGCAGCCAAGAGAGGGGGCTCCCCACAGATACGCAGTATTTT. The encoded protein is CASSQERGLPTDTQYF.

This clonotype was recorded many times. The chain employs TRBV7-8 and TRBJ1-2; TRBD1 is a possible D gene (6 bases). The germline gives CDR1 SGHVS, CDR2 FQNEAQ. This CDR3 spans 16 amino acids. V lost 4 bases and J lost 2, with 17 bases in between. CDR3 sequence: CASSSLREGGNYGYTF. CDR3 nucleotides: TGTGCCAGCAGCTCCTTACGGGAGGGGGGGAACTATGGCTACACCTTC. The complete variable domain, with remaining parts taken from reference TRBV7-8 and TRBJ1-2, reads GAGVSQSPRYKVAKRGQDVALRCDPISGHVSLFWYQQALGQGPEFLTYFQNEAQLDKSGLPSDRFFAERPEGSVSTLKIQRTQQEDSAVYLCASSSLREGGNYGYTFGSGTRLTVV.

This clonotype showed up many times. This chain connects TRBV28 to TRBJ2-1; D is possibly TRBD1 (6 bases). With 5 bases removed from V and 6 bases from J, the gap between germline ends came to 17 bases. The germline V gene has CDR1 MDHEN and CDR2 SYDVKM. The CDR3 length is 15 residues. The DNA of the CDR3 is TGTGCCAGCAGTACTGGGGACACACGTATCAATGAGCAGTTCTTC. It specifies CASSTGDTRINEQFF. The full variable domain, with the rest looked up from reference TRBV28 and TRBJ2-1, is DVKVTQSSRYLVKRTGEKVFLECVQDMDHENMFWYRQDPGLGLRLIYFSYDVKMKEKGDIPEGYSVSREKKERFSLILESASTNQTSMYLCASSTGDTRINEQFFGPGTRLTVL.

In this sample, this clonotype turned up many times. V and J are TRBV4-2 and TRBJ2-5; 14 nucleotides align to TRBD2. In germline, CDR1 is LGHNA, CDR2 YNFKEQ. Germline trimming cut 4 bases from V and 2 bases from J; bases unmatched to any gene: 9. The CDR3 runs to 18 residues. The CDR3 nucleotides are TGTGCCAGCAGCCGAGGGACTAGCGGGGGCCACTCACAAGAGACCCAGTACTTC. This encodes CASSRGTSGGHSQETQYF.

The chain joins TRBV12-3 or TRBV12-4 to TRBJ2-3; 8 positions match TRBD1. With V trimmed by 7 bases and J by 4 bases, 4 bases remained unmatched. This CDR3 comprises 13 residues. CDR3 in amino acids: CASTARGPDTQYF. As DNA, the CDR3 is TGTGCCAGCACCGCCAGGGGGCCAGATACGCAGTATTTT.

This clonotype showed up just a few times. CDR3 sequence reads: CSVEREGPALGLDRDYYGYTF. CDR3 nucleotides: TGCAGCGTTGAGAGAGAGGGTCCGGCTTTGGGACTGGACAGGGATTACTATGGCTACACCTTC. The genes are TRBV29-1 and TRBJ1-2; 8 bases are a match to TRBD1. This CDR3 contains 21 residues. J was trimmed by 3 bases and V by 3 bases; bases with no gene match: 27. Looked up from germline, CDR1 is SQVTM and CDR2 is ANQGSEA. Full variable domain (rest looked up from reference TRBV29-1 and TRBJ1-2): SAVISQKPSRDICQRGTSLTIQCQVDSQVTMMFWYRQQPGQSLTLIATANQGSEATYESGFVIDKFPISRPNLTFSTLTVSNMSPEDSSIYLCSVEREGPALGLDRDYYGYTFGSGTRLTVV.

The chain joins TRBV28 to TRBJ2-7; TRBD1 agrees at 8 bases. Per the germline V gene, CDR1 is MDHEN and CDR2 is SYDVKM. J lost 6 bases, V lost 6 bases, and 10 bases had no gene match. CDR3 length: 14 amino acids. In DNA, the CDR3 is TGTGCCAGCAGCCTAAGACAGGGGACGGCCGAGCAGTACTTC. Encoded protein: CASSLRQGTAEQYF.

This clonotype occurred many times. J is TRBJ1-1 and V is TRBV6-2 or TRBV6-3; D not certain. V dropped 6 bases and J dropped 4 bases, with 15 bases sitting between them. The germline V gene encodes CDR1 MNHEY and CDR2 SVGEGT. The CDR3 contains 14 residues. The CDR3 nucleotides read TGTGCCAGCAGAGCTACCGGGGTTGGCACTGAAGCTTTCTTT. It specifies CASRATGVGTEAFF.

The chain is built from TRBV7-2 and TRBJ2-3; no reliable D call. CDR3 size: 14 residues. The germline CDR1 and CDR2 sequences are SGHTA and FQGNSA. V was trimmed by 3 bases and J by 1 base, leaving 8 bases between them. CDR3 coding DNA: TGTGCCAGCAGCTTTCGCGGACGCACAGATACGCAGTATTTT. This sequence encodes CASSFRGRTDTQYF.

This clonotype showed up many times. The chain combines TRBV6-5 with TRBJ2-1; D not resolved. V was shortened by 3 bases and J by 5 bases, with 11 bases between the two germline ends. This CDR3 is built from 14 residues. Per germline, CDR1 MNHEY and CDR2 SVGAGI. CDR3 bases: TGTGCCAGCAGTTATTTAAGTACCCACAATGAGCAGTTCTTC. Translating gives CASSYLSTHNEQFF.

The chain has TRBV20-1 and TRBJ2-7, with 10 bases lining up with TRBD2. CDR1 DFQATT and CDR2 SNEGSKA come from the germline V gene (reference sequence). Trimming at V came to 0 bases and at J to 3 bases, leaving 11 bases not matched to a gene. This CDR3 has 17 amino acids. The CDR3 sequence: CSARDSHGLAGDYEQYF. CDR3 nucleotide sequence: TGCAGTGCTAGAGATAGCCACGGGCTAGCGGGGGACTACGAGCAGTACTTC.

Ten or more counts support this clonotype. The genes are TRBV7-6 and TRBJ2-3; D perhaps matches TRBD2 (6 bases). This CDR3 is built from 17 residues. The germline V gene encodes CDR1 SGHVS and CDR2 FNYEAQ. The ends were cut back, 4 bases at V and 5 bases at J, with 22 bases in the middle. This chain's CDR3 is CASSSLSGTQERDTQYF. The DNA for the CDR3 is TGTGCCAGCAGCTCTTTATCCGGGACTCAGGAGAGAGATACGCAGTATTTT.

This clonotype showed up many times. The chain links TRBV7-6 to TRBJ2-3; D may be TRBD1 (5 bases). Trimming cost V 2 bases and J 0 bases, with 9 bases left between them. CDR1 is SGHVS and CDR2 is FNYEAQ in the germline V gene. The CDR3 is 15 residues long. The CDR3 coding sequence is TGTGCCAGCAGCTTACAGGGCTCGAGCACAGATACGCAGTATTTT. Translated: CASSLQGSSTDTQYF.

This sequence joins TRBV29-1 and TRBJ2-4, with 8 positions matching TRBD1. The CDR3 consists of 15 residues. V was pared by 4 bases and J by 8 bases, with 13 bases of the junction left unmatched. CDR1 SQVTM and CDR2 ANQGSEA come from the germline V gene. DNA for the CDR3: TGCAGCGTTGCGTTCGGGACAGGTTGGAGTTACATTCAGTACTTC. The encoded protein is CSVAFGTGWSYIQYF.

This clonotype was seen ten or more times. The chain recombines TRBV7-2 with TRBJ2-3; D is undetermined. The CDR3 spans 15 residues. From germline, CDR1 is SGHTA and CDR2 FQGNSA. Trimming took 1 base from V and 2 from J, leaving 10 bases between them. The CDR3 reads CASSLGPLITDTQYF. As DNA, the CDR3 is TGTGCCAGCAGCTTAGGGCCCCTTATCACAGATACGCAGTATTTT.